This T cell receptor (beta chain) was captured by sequencing in a study of T cell repertoires in cytomegalovirus infection. Study information: As its CMV epitopes, the study selected recently identified HLA-C-restricted and well-studied HLA-B-restricted targets. TCR beta signatures that were public indicated CMV infection and matching HLA type.

TCRdb used MiXCR to reprocess the reads, holding one entry per CDR3 protein. The profile covers 400,000 to 600,000 distinct CDR3 sequences, with roughly 42% appearing a single time and roughly two fifths taken by the ten largest. In the case of this clonotype: The antigen remains unidentified.

Study observations and caveats: Carriers of CMV and the relevant HLA type were discriminated by public TCR beta frequency.

The receptor comes from a human donor in good health (CMV status not recorded). Some clones in this sample may be carry-over from other donors' samples. The material was cultured PBMCs, obtained from culture after CMV antigen stimulation.

CDR3 coding DNA: TGTGCCAGCACCCGACAGGGCTATGGCTACACCTTC. Translating it yields CASTRQGYGYTF. The rearrangement links TRBV6-8 to TRBJ1-2; 7 bases agree with TRBD1. The CDR3 totals 12 residues. V was clipped by 7 bases and J by 4 bases; unmatched bases: 3. Germline lookup yields CDR1 MNHGY and CDR2 SAAAGT.